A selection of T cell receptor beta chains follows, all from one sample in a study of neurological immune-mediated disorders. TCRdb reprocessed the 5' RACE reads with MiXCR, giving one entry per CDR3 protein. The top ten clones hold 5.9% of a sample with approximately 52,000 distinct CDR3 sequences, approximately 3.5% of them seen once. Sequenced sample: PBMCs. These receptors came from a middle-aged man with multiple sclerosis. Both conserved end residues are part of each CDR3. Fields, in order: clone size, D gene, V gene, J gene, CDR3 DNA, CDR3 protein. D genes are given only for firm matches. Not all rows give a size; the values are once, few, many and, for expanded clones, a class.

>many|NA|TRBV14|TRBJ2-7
TGTGCCAGCAGCCAGGGACCGGCCACCTACGAGCAGTACTTC
CASSQGPATYEQYF
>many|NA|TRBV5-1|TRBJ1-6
TGCGCCAGCAGCTGGACTCCAGGGGTGTCTAATTCACCCCTCCACTTT
CASSWTPGVSNSPLHF
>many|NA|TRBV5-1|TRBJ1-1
TGCGCCAGCAGCTTTGTTGGCACCATGAACACTGAAGCTTTCTTT
CASSFVGTMNTEAFF
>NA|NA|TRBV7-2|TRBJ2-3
TGTGCCAGCAGCTTAGGGCTGGTAGGCACAGATACGCAGTATTTT
CASSLGLVGTDTQYF
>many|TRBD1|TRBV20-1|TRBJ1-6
TGCAGTGCTAGAGGGACAGGGGGCGACCATTCACCCCTCCACTTT
CSARGTGGDHSPLHF
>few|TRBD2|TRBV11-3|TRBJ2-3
TGTGCCAGCAGCTCCGGACTAGCTTTAGATACGCAGTATTTT
CASSSGLALDTQYF
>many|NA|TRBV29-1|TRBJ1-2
TGCAGCGTAGCAGGGAGGATGAGTTATGGCTACACCTTC
CSVAGRMSYGYTF
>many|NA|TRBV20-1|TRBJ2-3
TGCAGTGTAGATTCCACGGCGGGAGATACGCAGTATTTT
CSVDSTAGDTQYF
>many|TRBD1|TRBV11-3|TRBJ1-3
TGTGCCAGCAGCTTATATTCGACAGGGGGATCGCTCACCATATATTTT
CASSLYSTGGSLTIYF
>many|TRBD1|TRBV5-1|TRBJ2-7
TGCGCCAGCAGCTGGGACAGGGGGTACGAGCAGTACTTC
CASSWDRGYEQYF
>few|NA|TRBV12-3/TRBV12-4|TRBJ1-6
TGTGCCAGCAGTGCACCGGCGGAAAGTTCTTCACCCCTCCACTTT
CASSAPAESSSPLHF
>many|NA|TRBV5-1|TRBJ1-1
TGCGCCAGCAGCTTGGGTGCAGGGCTAAACACTGAAGCTTTCTTT
CASSLGAGLNTEAFF
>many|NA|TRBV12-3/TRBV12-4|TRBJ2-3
TGTGCCAGCAGGGGACAAAGCACAGATACGCAGTATTTT
CASRGQSTDTQYF
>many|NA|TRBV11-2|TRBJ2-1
TGTGCCAGCAGCTCTTATACAATACAGGGATACAATGAGCAGTTCTTC
CASSSYTIQGYNEQFF
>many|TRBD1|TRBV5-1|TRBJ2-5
TGCGCCAGCAGCTCAGGTCCGGGACAGATCCAAGAGACCCAGTACTTC
CASSSGPGQIQETQYF
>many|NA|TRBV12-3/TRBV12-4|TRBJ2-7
TGTGCCAGCAGTTTTACAGCCGAGCAGTACTTC
CASSFTAEQYF
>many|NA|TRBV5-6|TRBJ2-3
TGTGCCAGCAGCTTGGGGGCCCACACAGATACGCAGTATTTT
CASSLGAHTDTQYF
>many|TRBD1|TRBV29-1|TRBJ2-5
TGCAGCGTTGAGAGGGGGCACCAAGAGACCCAGTACTTC
CSVERGHQETQYF
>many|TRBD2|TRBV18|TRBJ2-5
TGTGCCAGCTCACCACGGACTAGCCAAGAGACCCAGTACTTC
CASSPRTSQETQYF
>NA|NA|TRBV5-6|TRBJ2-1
TGTGCCAGCAGCTTCCGAAATGAGCAGTTCTTC
CASSFRNEQFF
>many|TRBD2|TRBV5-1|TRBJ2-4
TGCGCCAGCAGCTCTGCCCCCGGGGGGATGGACATTCAGTACTTC
CASSSAPGGMDIQYF
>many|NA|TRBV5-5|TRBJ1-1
TGTGCCAGCAGCTTCGAGGGGTTGAACACTGAAGCTTTCTTT
CASSFEGLNTEAFF
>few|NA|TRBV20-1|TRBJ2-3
TGCAGTGCTAACTACCCTCCTAGCACAGATACGCAGTATTTT
CSANYPPSTDTQYF
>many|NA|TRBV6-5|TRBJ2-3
TGTGCCAGCAGTTACTCGGCGGGTCTCGGGACAGATACGCAGTATTTT
CASSYSAGLGTDTQYF
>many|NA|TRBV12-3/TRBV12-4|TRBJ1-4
TGTGCCAGCAGTCTTGGCTGGGGGACGACTAATGAAAAACTGTTTTTT
CASSLGWGTTNEKLFF
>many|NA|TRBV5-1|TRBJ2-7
TGCGCCAGCAGCTTTGACTACGAGCAGTACTTC
CASSFDYEQYF
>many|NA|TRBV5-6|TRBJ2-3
TGTGCCAGCAGCTCCGCCGCAGATACGCAGTATTTT
CASSSAADTQYF
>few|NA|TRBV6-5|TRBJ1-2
TGTGCCAGCAGTTTTTCGGGGGCACTGAGCTATGGCTACACCTTC
CASSFSGALSYGYTF
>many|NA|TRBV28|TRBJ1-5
TGTGCCAGCAGTCTGGTCGGTAGCAATCAGCCCCAGCATTTT
CASSLVGSNQPQHF
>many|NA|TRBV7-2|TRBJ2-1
TGTGCCAGCAGCTTAGCTAGTAAAAATGAGCAGTTCTTC
CASSLASKNEQFF
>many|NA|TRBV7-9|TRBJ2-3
TGTGCCAGCAGCCCGACGGGCACAGATACGCAGTATTTT
CASSPTGTDTQYF
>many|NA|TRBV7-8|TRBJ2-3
TGTGCCAGCAGCAAAACAGGGTCTAGCACAGATACGCAGTATTTT
CASSKTGSSTDTQYF
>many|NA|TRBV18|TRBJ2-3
TGTGCCAGCTCACCACCGACTTCGGATACGCAGTATTTT
CASSPPTSDTQYF
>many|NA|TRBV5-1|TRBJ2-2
TGCGCCAGCAGCTTTGGGAACACCGGGGAGCTGTTTTTT
CASSFGNTGELFF
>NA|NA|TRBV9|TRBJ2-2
TGTGCCAGCAGTTTAGGCCGACCTAGGACCGGGGAGCTGTTTTTT
CASSLGRPRTGELFF
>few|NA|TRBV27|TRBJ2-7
TGTGCCAGCAGTTTAGCACAAAGGAACGAGCAGTACTTC
CASSLAQRNEQYF
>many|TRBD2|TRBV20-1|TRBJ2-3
TGCAGTGAAAGGCGGGGGGGGCCTCGGACGCAGTATTTT
CSERRGGPRTQYF